The rows below give T cell receptor beta chains drawn from one sample of a study of blood T cell repertoires in COVID-19. Sequencing was performed with immunoSEQ multiplex PCR; in TCRdb, only in-frame clones are kept and a portion is missing. This sample has approximately 110,000 clones, with 82% found just once. The sequenced sample consisted of peripheral blood. These receptors came from a man in his 70s with acute or convalescent COVID-19. The CDR3 runs from the conserved cysteine through the conserved F or W. A D gene is named only where the DNA matches it firmly. Some rows have no size entry. The others give once, few or many, or a class for an expanded clone.

size,V,D,J,DNA,CDR3
.,TRBV7-9,TRBD1,TRBJ2-1,TGTGCCAGCAGCTTAAGGTTCCGGGACAGGGACTACAATGAGCAGTTCTTC,CASSLRFRDRDYNEQFF
.,TRBV5-1,TRBD1,TRBJ1-1,TGCGCCAGCAGCCTGGGAGGGACAGCTCAAGCTTTCTTT,CASSLGGTAQAFF
once,TRBV5-1,.,TRBJ2-3,TGCGCCAGCAGCCAGGGACTGAGCACAGATACGCAGTATTTT,CASSQGLSTDTQYF
.,TRBV3-1/TRBV3-2,TRBD2,TRBJ2-1,TGTGCCAGAGCCGGGGCTAGCGGGGGTGTTGAGCAGTTCTTC,CARAGASGGVEQFF
.,TRBV27,.,TRBJ1-6,TGTGCCAGCAGTTTAGAAGGACAGCGCTATAATTCACCCCTCCACTTT,CASSLEGQRYNSPLHF
.,TRBV19,.,TRBJ1-4,TGTGCCAGTAGTATAAGCAGGGCACTTGAAGAAAAACTGTTTTTT,CASSISRALEEKLFF
.,TRBV6-1,.,TRBJ1-1,TGTGCCAGCAGTGAACTGCCAGGGAACACTGAAGCTTTCTTT,CASSELPGNTEAFF
.,TRBV28,TRBD1,TRBJ2-2,TGTGCCAGCAGGAGCAGGGGGCTTCAGGGGACCGGGGAGCTGTTTTTT,CASRSRGLQGTGELFF
.,TRBV10-2,.,TRBJ1-6,TGCGCCAGCAGTGAGACAGGGTCGGGCGGATCACCCCTCCACTTT,CASSETGSGGSPLHF
.,TRBV2,TRBD1,TRBJ2-2,TGTGCCAGCAGGAAACAGGGGGCGCTTAGCACCGGGGAGCTGTTTTTT,CASRKQGALSTGELFF
.,TRBV29-1,.,TRBJ2-2,TGCAGCGTCTCTACACCGGGACTTACCACCGGGGAGCTGTTTTTT,CSVSTPGLTTGELFF
.,TRBV9,.,TRBJ1-1,TGTGCCAGCAGCGTAGAACCAGACACTGAAGCTTTCTTT,CASSVEPDTEAFF
.,TRBV3-1/TRBV3-2,TRBD1,TRBJ2-7,TGTGCCAGCAACTCCCGCGGACAGGGCTACGAGCAGTACTTC,CASNSRGQGYEQYF
.,TRBV21-1,.,TRBJ1-4,TGTGCCAGCAGCAAAGAATGGGAGGTTGATGAAAAACTGTTTTTT,CASSKEWEVDEKLFF
.,TRBV29-1,.,TRBJ1-2,TGCAGCGCAGCCGGGGGGGAGAACTATGGCTACACCTTC,CSAAGGENYGYTF
.,TRBV4-1,.,TRBJ1-6,TGCGCCAGCAGCCAACCACCCTGGCGCGGGGATTCACCCCTCCACTTT,CASSQPPWRGDSPLHF
.,TRBV5-4,.,TRBJ2-1,TGTGCCAGCAGTTTTGGGGGGGATACAGGGCCCCGCTACAATGAGCAGTTCTTC,CASSFGGDTGPRYNEQFF
.,TRBV5-3,TRBD1,TRBJ1-5,TGTGCCAGAAGCTCGACAGGGGGGAGCAATCAGCCCCAGCATTTT,CARSSTGGSNQPQHF
once,TRBV19,TRBD2,TRBJ2-3,TGTGCCAGTAGGACTAGCGGCACAGATACGCAGTATTTT,CASRTSGTDTQYF
.,TRBV5-1,.,TRBJ2-7,TGCGCCAGCAGCTTGGCCATGTCGGGAGTAACCTACGAGCAGTACTTC,CASSLAMSGVTYEQYF
.,TRBV7-9,TRBD1,TRBJ2-7,TGTGCCAGCAGCCCCCACAGGGGTGTTTCGTACGAGCAGTACTTC,CASSPHRGVSYEQYF
.,TRBV6-5,.,TRBJ2-3,TGTGCCAGCAGTTACGGGCAGACAGATACGCAGTATTTT,CASSYGQTDTQYF
.,TRBV2,TRBD1,TRBJ2-2,TGTGCCAGCAAAGTCGGGACAGCGAACACCGGGGAGCTGTTTTTT,CASKVGTANTGELFF
once,TRBV24-1,.,TRBJ1-2,TGTGCCACCAGTGATAACAGGGCCGATGGCTACACCTTC,CATSDNRADGYTF
.,TRBV28,.,TRBJ1-1,TGTGCCAGCTGCTCGTATGCCGCCGGGGCTTTCTTT,CASCSYAAGAFF
.,TRBV5-6,TRBD1,TRBJ1-2,TGTGCCAGCAGCCTAGACAGGGGGGCTTATGGCTACACCTTC,CASSLDRGAYGYTF